The 17 T cell receptor beta chains below come from one sample, sequenced in a study of control samples from healthy donors and cancer patients. Sequencing used immunoSEQ multiplex PCR; TCRdb keeps in-frame clones, though not all of them. The table records roughly 120,000 clones, 85% to 90% of them present only once. Sequenced input: blood. These receptors originate from a man aged 25-45 years in good health.

The chain carries TRBV11-3 and TRBJ2-7, with 10 bases lining up with TRBD1. Germline loops: CDR1 SGHNT, CDR2 YENEEA. The ends lost 0 bases at V and 2 bases at J; junction bases unmatched: 4. CDR3 length: 16 residues. The CDR3 reads CASSLEVTGGAYEQYF. The CDR3 DNA is TGTGCCAGCAGCTTAGAAGTGACAGGGGGCGCCTACGAGCAGTACTTC.

V is TRBV2 and J is TRBJ1-1; 7 bases are a match to TRBD1. Germline V gene lookup returns CDR1 SNHLY and CDR2 FYNNEI. With 6 bases clipped from V and 4 bases from J, the junction kept 5 bases outside the gene matches. The CDR3 sequence is 13 residues long. CDR3: CASRTGWGTEAFF. The CDR3 region has the DNA TGTGCCAGCAGGACAGGGTGGGGCACTGAAGCTTTCTTT.

The chain carries TRBV24-1 and TRBJ1-1; D not certain. Germline V lookup: CDR1 KGHDR, CDR2 SFDVKD. V gave up 6 bases and J gave up 4 bases, with 8 bases separating them. The CDR3 has 12 residues. CDR3 sequence: CATSTAGTEAFF. The CDR3 DNA is TGTGCCACCAGTACAGCGGGCACTGAAGCTTTCTTT.

For the CDR3, the DNA is TGCGCCAGCAGCCAAGATTATCTTAACAGGGGGGAAAAACTGTTTTTT. Protein: CASSQDYLNRGEKLFF. The chain links TRBV4-1 to TRBJ1-4, with 8 bases aligning to TRBD1. Germline CDR1 MGHRA, CDR2 YSYEKL. The CDR3 spans 16 residues. V trimming: 0 bases; J trimming: 8 bases; junction bases outside the gene matches: 8.

J is TRBJ2-5 and V is TRBV11-2; TRBD2 agrees at 14 bases. Germline assignment: CDR1 SGHAT and CDR2 FQNNGV. CDR3 length: 17 amino acids. V lost 4 bases to trimming and J lost 2 bases; unmatched junction nucleotides: 6. CDR3 nucleotide sequence: TGTGCCAGCAGCTCAGGGACTAGCGGGGGTATACAAGAGACCCAGTACTTC. It specifies CASSSGTSGGIQETQYF.

The chain links TRBV18 to TRBJ1-1; D gene ambiguous. V lost 4 bases, J lost 4 bases, and 19 bases lay in between. Germline V gene lookup returns CDR1 KGHSH and CDR2 LQKENI. The CDR3 is 16 amino acids. CDR3 DNA: TGTGCCAGCTCACTTTACTCGACCGGCTTACGCACTGAAGCTTTCTTT. The encoded protein is CASSLYSTGLRTEAFF.

This clone was found a few times. This chain's CDR3 is CASSLVDGNSPLHF. The CDR3 region has the DNA TGCGCCAGCAGCTTGGTGGACGGAAATTCACCCCTCCACTTT. V usage is TRBV5-1 and J usage is TRBJ1-6; no clear D gene. CDR1 is SGHRS, CDR2 YFSETQ, per germline. The length of the CDR3 is 14 residues. The ends were cut back, 0 bases at V and 7 bases at J, with 8 bases in the middle.

The V and J genes are TRBV2 and TRBJ1-1; D is perhaps TRBD1 (5 bases). This CDR3 is 15 amino acids long. Trimming removed 7 bases from V and 2 bases from J, with 17 bases in between. Germline V CDR1 and CDR2: SNHLY, FYNNEI. CDR3 in DNA: TGTGCCAGCACCGAGTTCCAGGGAACCAACACTGAAGCTTTCTTT. It yields the protein CASTEFQGTNTEAFF.

V is TRBV4-2 and J is TRBJ2-3, with 11 bases that match TRBD2. The CDR3 contains 16 residues. V lost 8 bases and J lost 4; bases outside the gene matches: 11. CDR1 is LGHNA, CDR2 YNFKEQ, per germline. The CDR3 reads CASGSSGGLGADTQYF. The DNA for the CDR3 is TGTGCCAGCGGGTCTAGCGGGGGGCTGGGCGCAGATACGCAGTATTTT.

This chain connects TRBV19 to TRBJ2-3; 8 bases fit TRBD1. The CDR3 is 14 residues long. V dropped 6 bases and J dropped 7; count of bases not matched to a gene: 9. CDR1 and CDR2 from the germline V gene are LNHDA and SQIVND (reference sequence). Here the CDR3 reads CASSPGTGGNTQYF. CDR3 nucleotides: TGTGCCAGTAGCCCCGGGACAGGTGGAAATACGCAGTATTTT.

This clone is termed medium-sized. The rearrangement joins TRBV7-9 to TRBJ1-2; D unclear. V dropped 1 base and J dropped 4 bases, with 19 bases sitting between them. This CDR3 is built from 17 residues. The germline V gene has CDR1 SEHNR and CDR2 FQNEAQ (reference sequence). The CDR3 loop is CASSLGPDGPISYGYTF. The CDR3 nucleotides are TGTGCCAGCAGCTTAGGGCCGGACGGACCCATTTCCTATGGCTACACCTTC. Combining the CDR3 with reference TRBV7-9 and TRBJ1-2 gives the whole variable domain DTGVSQNPRHKITKRGQNVTFRCDPISEHNRLYWYRQTLGQGPEFLTYFQNEAQLEKSRLLSDRFSAERPKGSFSTLEIQRTEQGDSAMYLCASSLGPDGPISYGYTFGSGTRLTVV.

The rearrangement joins TRBV19 to TRBJ1-2; D possibly corresponds to TRBD1 (6 bases). The CDR3 extends over 15 amino acids. Germline V gene lookup returns CDR1 LNHDA and CDR2 SQIVND (reference sequence). V lost 7 bases and J 2 bases, leaving 17 bases between the germline ends. CDR3 sequence (DNA): TGTGCCAGTATCAAGGGGTTCGGGGGCAACTATGGCTACACCTTC. Its protein product is CASIKGFGGNYGYTF. Looking up the rest from reference TRBV19 and TRBJ1-2 gives the full variable domain: DGGITQSPKYLFRKEGQNVTLSCEQNLNHDAMYWYRQDPGQGLRLIYYSQIVNDFQKGDIAEGYSVSREKKESFPLTVTSAQKNPTAFYLCASIKGFGGNYGYTFGSGTRLTVV.

The chain carries TRBV7-9 and TRBJ1-1; D is unresolved. Deletions cut 2 bases from V and 10 bases from J, with 11 bases between. Looked up from germline, CDR1 is SEHNR and CDR2 is FQNEAQ (reference sequence). There are 12 residues in the CDR3. The CDR3 is CASSLRGFSAFF. In DNA, the CDR3 is TGTGCCAGCAGCTTACGAGGTTTCTCAGCTTTCTTT.

Remarks on this clone: Relative to the germline gene, one junction end is altered; a read error may explain this. The V gene is TRBV24-1, the J gene TRBJ2-1; the D gene is possibly TRBD1 (6 bases). The CDR3 is 11 residues long. In germline, CDR1 is KGHDR, CDR2 SFDVKD. The chain's CDR3 is CATSDLGQTLF. In nucleotides, the CDR3 is TGTGCCACCAGTGATTTGGGACAGACCCTCTTC.

The chain joins TRBV10-3 to TRBJ1-3; D ambiguous. There are 14 residues in the CDR3. Trimming pared 2 bases from V and 0 bases from J, leaving 5 bases between. The germline V gene encodes CDR1 ENHRY and CDR2 SYGVKD. DNA of the CDR3: TGTGCCATCAGTGAGGGTCTCTCTGGAAACACCATATATTTT. Amino acid sequence: CAISEGLSGNTIYF.

This clone was observed a handful of times. The chain links TRBV7-7 to TRBJ2-7; either TRBD1 or TRBD2 may supply D (6 bases each). The CDR3 loop spans 14 amino acids. V was shortened by 5 bases and J by 5 bases, with 16 bases between the two germline ends. Germline V gene sequence: CDR1 SSHAT, CDR2 FNYEAQ (reference sequence). The DNA for the CDR3 is TGTGCCAGCAGCCCCCAGGAGGGGGGCCACGAGCAGTACTTC. Its protein is CASSPQEGGHEQYF.

This chain connects TRBV7-2 to TRBJ2-5, with TRBD2 identical over 11 bases. The V gene end was trimmed by 8 bases and the J gene end by 10 bases; junction bases not matched to a gene: 9. Germline V CDR1 and CDR2: SGHTA, FQGNSA. This CDR3 contains 13 residues. This CDR3 reads CASLLAGGAHQYF. The CDR3 DNA reads as TGTGCCAGCCTCCTAGCGGGGGGCGCGCACCAGTACTTC.